Detailed here is one T cell receptor (beta chain). Sequencing was performed with immunoSEQ multiplex PCR; in TCRdb, only in-frame clones are kept and a portion is missing. The sample lists about 88,000 clones, roughly 89% occurring once. These data belong to a study of blood T cell repertoires in COVID-19. About the research overall: Researchers got acute and convalescent COVID-19 samples from the United States, Italy and Spain. From T cells, B-cell-depleted T cells, or PBMCs came the material, which was cDNA or gDNA.

Germline loops: CDR1 MDHEN, CDR2 SYDVKM. V was pared by 5 bases and J by 5 bases, with 17 bases between. The CDR3 runs 15 residues. The sequence derives from a woman aged 80 or over with active COVID-19. This chain joins TRBV28 and TRBJ2-3, with D tentatively TRBD1 (5 bases). What was sequenced was peripheral blood. This CDR3 is CASSPAGAPEDTQYF. Here the CDR3 DNA reads TGTGCCAGCAGTCCGGCTGGGGCCCCCGAAGATACGCAGTATTTT.